A single T cell receptor beta chain is shown here with its context. This clone has just one count. This receptor's antigen is unknown. No much larger clonotype is one base removed from it; base qualities were not supplied. For the multiplex PCR, 52 forward TRBV primers and 13 reverse TRBJ primers were used, and amplification bias was corrected with both assay-based and computational methods. Within the immunoSEQ assay, multiplex PCR amplified rearranged TRB loci from genomic DNA. Sequencing of the TRB amplicons was done on an Illumina HiSeq platform. From the authors' description of their analysis: Custom algorithms error-filtered the raw sequences and aligned them to reference gene sequences, after which the immunoSEQ online tools were used for analysis. Frequencies of productive and nonproductive TRB rearrangements were assessed among unique sequences as well as among total sequences. Hydrophobicity and amino acid composition of residues 6 and 7 within the TRB CDR3 were used to estimate the potential for self-reactivity. Group comparisons used t tests, Mann-Whitney tests or two-way ANOVA run in Prism software. TCRdb carries this immuneACCESS record with in-frame sequences only. Its versions omit some clonotypes, under half of them owing to an unresolved V gene in the studies checked, with the rest unexplained. That table gives V, J and clone size, and the DNA gave D and trimming. A total of nearly 30,000 clones appear in this sample, about nine tenths of them only once. The ten largest account for around 1.5% of the sample.

The trim is 5 bases for V and 5 bases for J, with a gap of 16 bases between the germline ends. The CDR3 contains 14 residues, cysteine and phenylalanine counted. The read is trimmed to its CDR3 DNA, 42 bases read in frame from base 1. From a lookup of the germline V gene, CDR1 and CDR2 are SGHRS and YFSETQ. Evidence of autoimmunity was found in all CD3G-deficient patients, and more severe autoimmunity was observed in two of the patients. Patients ranged from 2 to 39 years of age at testing and had reduced naive and increased memory CD4+ and CD8+ T-cell proportions. CD4+ cells were FACS-sorted into CD25-high CD127-low regulatory T cells and CD25-low CD127-high conventional CD4+ T cells. About six individuals with CD3G deficiency were included in the patient group. An international network of physicians spanning the United States, Europe and Asia provided the patient samples and clinical data. Peripheral blood mononuclear cells were isolated by Ficoll density separation.

These data are taken from a study of regulatory T cells (dated 2018 in TCRdb). Looking at the study overall: Between CD3G-deficient patients and healthy controls, the study compared T-cell receptor beta repertoires in sorted regulatory T cells, conventional CD4+ T cells and CD8+ T cells. Results the study describes overall, beyond this receptor: Conventional CD4+ T cells from CD3G-deficient patients were enriched for hydrophobic residues at CDR3 positions 6 and 7, suggesting more self-reactive specificities. Repertoires from patients had restricted unique TRB V-J pairs and skewed V and J gene usage, with the strongest effect in regulatory T cells.

The sequence came from a person under 35 with CD3G deficiency. The chain is made from TRBV5-1 and TRBJ2-5; the D region possibly corresponds to TRBD2 (5 bases align). Sequenced material: conventional CD4+ T cells sorted from blood. The CDR3 protein: CASRREPGGETQYF. Read as DNA, the sequence is TGCGCCAGCAGGAGAGAGCCGGGCGGGGAGACCCAGTACTTC.